This T cell receptor (beta chain) was sequenced for a study of T cell responses to AZD1222 COVID-19 vaccine. General study results and limits: The repertoires were collected only after the peak T cell response. Donors were chiefly white British, with a greater number of females, and clonal diversity was perhaps underestimated. Reportedly, nearly half the spike-specific TCRs target unmutated variant regions.

Assay used: immunoSEQ multiplex PCR; TCRdb lists only in-frame clones, some missing. The sample yields more than 110,000 clones, roughly 90% seen once. The germline V gene encodes CDR1 SGDLS and CDR2 YYNGEE. The CDR3 is 16 residues long. V lost 0 bases and J lost 1, with 11 bases in between. This clone appeared once. Its antigen is undetermined. The TCR comes from an adult in good health. The sample was peripheral blood, taken on day 0 of AZD1222 vaccination. V gene TRBV9 combines with J gene TRBJ2-1; maybe TRBD2 (6 bases). Here the CDR3 DNA reads TGTGCCAGCAGCGTAGGAACGGGGGAGTCCTACAATGAGCAGTTCTTC. It encodes CASSVGTGESYNEQFF.